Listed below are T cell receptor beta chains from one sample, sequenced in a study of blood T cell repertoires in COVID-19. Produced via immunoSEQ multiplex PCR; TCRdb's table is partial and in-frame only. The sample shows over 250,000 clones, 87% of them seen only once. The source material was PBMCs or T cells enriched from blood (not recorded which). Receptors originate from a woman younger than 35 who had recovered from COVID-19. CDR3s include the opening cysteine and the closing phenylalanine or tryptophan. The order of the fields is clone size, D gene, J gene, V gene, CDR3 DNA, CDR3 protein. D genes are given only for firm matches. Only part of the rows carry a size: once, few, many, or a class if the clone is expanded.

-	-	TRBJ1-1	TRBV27	TGTGCCATGCGGAGGGGGAACACTGAAGCTTTCTTT	CAMRRGNTEAFF
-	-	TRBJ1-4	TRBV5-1	TGCGCCAGCAGCGGAGGGGACGGTTTCTGGGAAAAACTGTTTTTT	CASSGGDGFWEKLFF
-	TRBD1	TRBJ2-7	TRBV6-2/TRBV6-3	TGTGCCAGCAGTTATGACAGGGGGAGCTACGAGCAGTACTTC	CASSYDRGSYEQYF
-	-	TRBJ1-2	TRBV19	TGTGCCACCCGGGACTTCAACTATGGCTACACCTTC	CATRDFNYGYTF
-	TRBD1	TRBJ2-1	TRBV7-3	TGTGCCAGCAGCCAGGGACAGGGCACCTACAATGAGCAGTTCTTC	CASSQGQGTYNEQFF
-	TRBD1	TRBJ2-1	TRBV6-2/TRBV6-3	TGTGCCAGCAGTTACCAGGGGGCCTACAATGAGCAGTTCTTC	CASSYQGAYNEQFF
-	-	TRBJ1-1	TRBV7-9	TGTGCCAGCAGCTTAGAAGAGTCGTACACTGAAGCTTTCTTT	CASSLEESYTEAFF
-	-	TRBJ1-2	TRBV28	TGTGCCAGCAGCTCGGGGTCGGGGGTTCTGTATGGCTACACCTTC	CASSSGSGVLYGYTF
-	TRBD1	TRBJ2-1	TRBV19	TGTGCCAGTAGTTCAACGCAGGACAGGCCATACAATGAGCAGTTCTTC	CASSSTQDRPYNEQFF
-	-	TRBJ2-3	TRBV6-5	TGTGCCAGCGGGTCCCCCGGGGCAGATACGCAGTATTTT	CASGSPGADTQYF
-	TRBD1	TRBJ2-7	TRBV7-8	TGTGCCAGCAGCTTTTGGACAGGGCTAGATTGGTACGAGCAGTACTTC	CASSFWTGLDWYEQYF
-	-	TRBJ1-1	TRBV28	TGTGCCAGCAGGGCGGGGCAGCTGAACACTGAAGCTTTCTTT	CASRAGQLNTEAFF
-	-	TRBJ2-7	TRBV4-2	TGTGCCAGCAGCCAAGATCGTACGGGGAACGAGCAGTACTTC	CASSQDRTGNEQYF
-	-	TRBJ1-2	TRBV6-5	TGTGCCAGCAGTTACTCGAGGGGAGGCTCTGGCTACACCTTC	CASSYSRGGSGYTF
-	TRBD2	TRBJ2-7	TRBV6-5	TGTGCCAGCAGTCGCGGGGGGGATTCCTACGAGCAGTACTTC	CASSRGGDSYEQYF
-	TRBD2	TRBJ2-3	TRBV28	TGTGCCAGCAGCCTGGACCCTCAGCGGGAAGCGCAGTATTTT	CASSLDPQREAQYF
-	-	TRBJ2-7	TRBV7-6	TGTGCCAGCAGCTCAACGGCCACCTCGGGCGAGCAGTACTTC	CASSSTATSGEQYF
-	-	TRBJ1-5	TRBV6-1	TGTGCCAGCAGTGAATGGGGGGGGGAAATGGGACAACAGCCCCAGCATTTT	CASSEWGGEMGQQPQHF
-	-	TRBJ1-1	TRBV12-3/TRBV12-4	TGTGCCAGCAGAAAGGGGTCTGAAGCTTTCTTT	CASRKGSEAFF
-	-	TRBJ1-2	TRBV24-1	TGTGCCACCAGTGATCGAGACGGCGGGCCAGGATATGGCTACACCTTC	CATSDRDGGPGYGYTF
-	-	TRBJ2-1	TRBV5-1	TGCGCCAGCAGCCCTCCGAGACCGCCGCGGCACTATAACAATGAGCAGTTCTTC	CASSPPRPPRHYNNEQFF
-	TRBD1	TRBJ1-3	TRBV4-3	TGCGCCAGCAGCCAAGAGGCAGGGGGCTATGGAAACACCATATATTTT	CASSQEAGGYGNTIYF
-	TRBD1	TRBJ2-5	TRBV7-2	TGTGCCAGCAGCCCAGACAGGGGCGGTGACGGGGAGACCCAGTACTTC	CASSPDRGGDGETQYF
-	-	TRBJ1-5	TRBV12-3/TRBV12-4	TGTGCCAGCAGTCTACAGGGAAATCAGCCCCAGCATTTT	CASSLQGNQPQHF
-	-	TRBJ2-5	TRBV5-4	TGTGCCAGCAGCTCCGCTACGGTAGTCCTAGGCGGGGAGACCCAGTACTTC	CASSSATVVLGGETQYF
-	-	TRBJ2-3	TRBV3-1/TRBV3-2	TGTGCCAGCAGCCAAGTTCCAGGGATCACAGATACGCAGTATTTT	CASSQVPGITDTQYF
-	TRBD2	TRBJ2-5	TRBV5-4	TGTGCCAGCAGCGCGGGACTAGCGGGAGCCTCCCGGGAGACCCAGTACTTC	CASSAGLAGASRETQYF
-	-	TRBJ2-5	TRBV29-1	TGCAGCGTAGGGGCCGGGGAGACCCAGTACTTC	CSVGAGETQYF
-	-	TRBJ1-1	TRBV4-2	TGTGCCAGCAGCCTCCTCTCCCGGGACACTGAAGCTTTCTTT	CASSLLSRDTEAFF
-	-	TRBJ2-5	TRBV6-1	TGTGCCAGCAGTGAAGTCACAGGGCAAGAGACCCAGTACTTC	CASSEVTGQETQYF
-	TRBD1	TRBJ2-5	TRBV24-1	TGTGCCACCAGTGATTCAAACAGGGGGCGCGGGGAGACCCAGTACTTC	CATSDSNRGRGETQYF
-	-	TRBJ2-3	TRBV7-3	TGTGCCAGCAGCCCTTCCCCGGGGGACCCACACACCACAGATACGCAGTATTTT	CASSPSPGDPHTTDTQYF
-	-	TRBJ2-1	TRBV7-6	TGTGCCAGCAGCTTAGGAGCCGGGTATGAGCAGTTCTTC	CASSLGAGYEQFF
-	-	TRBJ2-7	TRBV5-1	TGCGCCAGCCGAACCGGAACAGGTAACGAGCAGTACTTC	CASRTGTGNEQYF
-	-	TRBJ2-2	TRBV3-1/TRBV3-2	TGTGCCAGCAGCCATCAACTGCGGGGCGGGGAGCTGTTTTTT	CASSHQLRGGELFF
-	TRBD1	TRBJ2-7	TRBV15	TGTGCCACCAGCAGACCCGGGACAGGGGACGAGCAGTACTTC	CATSRPGTGDEQYF
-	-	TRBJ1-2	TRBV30	TGTGCGCGGAGGCCGGGTCCGGGGGTTGGCTACACCTTC	CARRPGPGVGYTF
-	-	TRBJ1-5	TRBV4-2	TGTGCCAGCAGCCAAGATGATCGCTACAGGGTGAGCAATCAGCCCCAGCATTTT	CASSQDDRYRVSNQPQHF
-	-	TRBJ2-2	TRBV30	TGTGCCTGGAGTGCCTCCTTTTTCCCCCGCACCGGGGAGCTGTTTTTT	CAWSASFFPRTGELFF
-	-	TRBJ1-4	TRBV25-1	TGTGCCATCCCGACTTTCTCAGAGGAAAAACTGTTTTTT	CAIPTFSEEKLFF
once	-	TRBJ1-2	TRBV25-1	TGTGCCAGCAGTTCGGACAGTAACTATGGCTACACCTTC	CASSSDSNYGYTF
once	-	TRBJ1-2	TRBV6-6	TGTGCCAGCAGTCTCCTGGGAGGATCCGGCTATGACTATGGCTACACCTTC	CASSLLGGSGYDYGYTF